One sample yielded the 24 T cell receptor beta chains listed below, sequenced in a study of blood T cell repertoires in COVID-19. TCRdb's copy holds only in-frame clones and misses some; the assay was immunoSEQ multiplex PCR. This table holds about 200,000 clones, 80% to 95% found once. What was sequenced was peripheral blood. The source is a man between 45 and 60 years old with acute or convalescent COVID-19.

The CDR3 here is CSVAAGGYYGYTF. The CDR3 DNA follows: TGCAGCGTTGCGGCAGGGGGCTACTATGGCTACACCTTC. The chain has TRBV29-1 and TRBJ1-2; 8 bases are a match to TRBD1. Trimming cost V 4 bases and J 3 bases; bases outside gene matches: 4. CDR3 length: 13 amino acids. Germline CDR1 SQVTM, CDR2 ANQGSEA.

This clone was seen a single time. The chain carries TRBV28 and TRBJ2-1, with TRBD2 matching 9 bases. The CDR3 extends over 15 amino acids. V trimming: 3 bases; J trimming: 5 bases; junction bases outside the gene matches: 5. Germline CDR1 MDHEN, CDR2 SYDVKM. The CDR3 spells CASSFGGRVNNEQFF. CDR3 nucleotides: TGTGCCAGCAGTTTTGGCGGGAGGGTTAACAATGAGCAGTTCTTC.

This chain joins TRBV2 and TRBJ2-7; TRBD2 matches 7 bases. Trimming cost V 6 bases and J 2 bases; bases outside gene matches: 10. CDR1 is SNHLY and CDR2 is FYNNEI in the germline V gene. This CDR3 is 15 amino acids long. The CDR3 DNA reads TGTGCCAGCAGGCGCCTAGCGGCCAACCCCTACGAGCAGTACTTC. The encoded protein is CASRRLAANPYEQYF.

The chain carries TRBV30 and TRBJ1-5; a possible D gene is TRBD1 (6 bases). Germline V gene sequence: CDR1 GTSNPN, CDR2 SVGIG (reference sequence). Between the trimmed V and J ends, which lost 3 bases and 4 bases, there was a span of 31 bases. The length of the CDR3 is 20 residues. CDR3 nucleotides: TGTGCCTGGAGCCGATTCAACCCAAGACAGGTTTTAGGGCGAAATCAGCCCCAGCATTTT. Translated: CAWSRFNPRQVLGRNQPQHF.

V is TRBV19 and J is TRBJ1-6, with a possible D match to TRBD1 (5 bases). This CDR3 contains 14 residues. V lost 4 bases, J lost 6 bases, and 10 bases lay in between. Germline V CDR1 and CDR2: LNHDA, SQIVND (reference sequence). The CDR3 spells CASSTRGGNSPLHF. CDR3 DNA: TGTGCCAGTAGTACCCGGGGGGGTAATTCACCCCTCCACTTT.

This chain uses TRBV7-3 with TRBJ2-1, with 10 bases fitting TRBD2. The length of the CDR3 is 17 residues. Unmatched junction bases numbered 9, after V lost 1 base and J lost 6 bases. The germline CDR1 and CDR2 sequences are SGHTA and FQGTGA. CDR3 region: CASSLSRLAGGLNEQFF. DNA for the CDR3: TGTGCCAGCAGCTTAAGCCGATTAGCGGGGGGCCTCAATGAGCAGTTCTTC.

The gene calls are TRBV7-9 and TRBJ2-3; D might be TRBD1 (5 bases). V was cut by 3 bases and J by 5 bases, with 12 bases left in between. The CDR3 spans 14 residues. Germline lookup yields CDR1 SEHNR and CDR2 FQNEAQ (reference sequence). The CDR3 nucleotides read TGTGCCAGCAGCTTGCCCCAGGGATTAGATACGCAGTATTTT. Encoded protein: CASSLPQGLDTQYF.

This chain uses TRBV28 with TRBJ1-5; 9 positions agree with TRBD1. In germline, CDR1 is MDHEN, CDR2 SYDVKM. V was clipped by 6 bases and J by 6 bases; unmatched bases: 3. This CDR3 spans 13 amino acids. CDR3 in DNA: TGTGCCAGCAGGCTACAGGGGGCTCAGCCCCAGCATTTT. Its translation: CASRLQGAQPQHF.

The chain joins TRBV11-2 to TRBJ1-1, with a possible D match to TRBD1 (6 bases). CDR1 SGHAT and CDR2 FQNNGV come from the germline V gene. There are 14 residues in the CDR3. Trimming took off 3 bases at V and 1 base at J, with 9 bases between the two ends. This CDR3 reads CASSLIQGNTEAFF. DNA of the CDR3: TGTGCCAGCAGCTTGATACAGGGGAACACTGAAGCTTTCTTT.

The V gene is TRBV18, the J gene TRBJ1-2, with D possibly TRBD1 on 5 matching bases. The germline V gene encodes CDR1 KGHSH and CDR2 LQKENI. V was clipped by 5 bases and J by 8 bases, with 21 bases between them. CDR3 length: 15 amino acids. CDR3 residues: CASSGNEGAPGGYTF. CDR3 DNA sequence: TGTGCCAGCTCAGGGAACGAAGGGGCCCCCGGGGGCTACACCTTC.

The J gene is TRBJ2-1, the V gene TRBV6-6, with a tentative D call TRBD2 (6 bases). This CDR3 has 12 residues. The V end lost 5 bases, the J end lost 9 bases, and 11 bases lay between the germline ends. Germline V gives CDR1 MNHNY, CDR2 SVGAGI (reference sequence). The CDR3 nucleotides read TGTGCCAGCAGTCGAGGGGAGGCTGAGCAGTTCTTC. Residues: CASSRGEAEQFF.

This chain connects TRBV4-3 to TRBJ2-2; 8 nucleotides match TRBD1. This CDR3 is 15 amino acids long. V shed 8 bases, J shed 2 bases, and the junction held 7 bases outside the gene matches. Germline-derived CDR1 and CDR2 are LGHNA and YSLEER. CDR3 DNA sequence: TGCGCCAGCCAAAAGGGACAGGTTAACACCGGGGAGCTGTTTTTT. Translation: CASQKGQVNTGELFF.

V is TRBV7-6 and J is TRBJ2-7; TRBD2 might be the D (5 bases). Per germline, CDR1 SGHVS and CDR2 FNYEAQ. Trimming stripped 1 base from V and 10 bases from J, with 20 bases between. The CDR3 loop spans 15 amino acids. CDR3 region: CASSLEPRPSREQYF. The DNA of the CDR3 is TGTGCCAGCAGCTTAGAGCCCCGACCCTCCCGGGAACAGTACTTC. The full variable domain, with the rest looked up from reference TRBV7-6 and TRBJ2-7, is GAGVSQSPRYKVTKRGQDVALRCDPISGHVSLYWYRQALGQGPEFLTYFNYEAQQDKSGLPNDRFSAERPEGSISTLTIQRTEQRDSAMYRCASSLEPRPSREQYFGPGTRLTVT.

V and J are TRBV12-5 and TRBJ2-5; TRBD1 is a possible D gene (6 bases). The CDR3 consists of 16 residues. Trimming took off 4 bases at V and 6 bases at J, with 21 bases between the two ends. Germline CDR1 reads LGHNT; CDR2 reads FRNRAP. CDR3 amino acids: CASGSSLETGMKTQYF. The CDR3 DNA sequence: TGTGCTAGTGGTTCATCCCTCGAAACAGGGATGAAGACCCAGTACTTC.

The V call is TRBV28, the J call TRBJ1-3; maybe TRBD1 (6 bases). V was pared by 3 bases and J by 2 bases, with 11 bases between. Germline CDR1 is MDHEN and CDR2 is SYDVKM. The CDR3 has 15 amino acids. CDR3: CASSLVQGTGNTIYF. In nucleotides, the CDR3 is TGTGCCAGCAGTTTGGTTCAGGGGACTGGAAACACCATATATTTT.

The V gene is TRBV30, the J gene TRBJ2-3; possible D gene TRBD2, 7 bases. The CDR3 is made up of 13 amino acids. Germline CDR1 and CDR2: GTSNPN and SVGIG (reference sequence). Trimming took off 2 bases at V and 3 bases at J, with 9 bases between the two ends. This CDR3 reads CAWSRGGTDTQYF. CDR3 nucleotides: TGTGCCTGGAGTAGGGGGGGGACAGATACGCAGTATTTT.

The chain couples TRBV27 to TRBJ1-2; D is ambiguous. From germline, CDR1 is MNHEY and CDR2 SMNVEV (reference sequence). The V and J ends lost 2 bases and 9 bases respectively, with 13 bases between them. This CDR3 is 13 amino acids long. In nucleotides, the CDR3 is TGTGCCAGCAGTTTAGGGTCGGCGGGCCGCTACACCTTC. Protein: CASSLGSAGRYTF.

V is TRBV5-8 and J is TRBJ2-7; D might be TRBD2 (6 bases). V was shortened by 4 bases and J by 1 base, with 9 bases between the two germline ends. The CDR3 runs to 13 residues. The V gene's germline CDR1 is SGHTS and CDR2 YDEGEE. This chain's CDR3 is CASSHAGSYEQYF. CDR3 sequence (DNA): TGTGCCAGCAGCCACGCGGGGTCCTACGAGCAGTACTTC.

This chain uses TRBV9 with TRBJ2-7; 13 bases agree with TRBD2. Germline CDR1 reads SGDLS; CDR2 reads YYNGEE. This CDR3 contains 16 residues. V shed 0 bases, J shed 2 bases, and the junction held 2 bases outside the gene matches. The CDR3 coding sequence is TGTGCCAGCAGCGTAGGGGGACTAGCGGGAACCTACGAGCAGTACTTC. Amino acid sequence: CASSVGGLAGTYEQYF. Looking up the rest from reference TRBV9 and TRBJ2-7 gives the full variable domain: DSGVTQTPKHLITATGQRVTLRCSPRSGDLSVYWYQQSLDQGLQFLIQYYNGEERAKGNILERFSAQQFPDLHSELNLSSLELGDSALYFCASSVGGLAGTYEQYFGPGTRLTVT.

The CDR3 protein is CASSLAGIQYGSPLHF. CDR3 coding DNA: TGCGCCAGCAGCTTGGCCGGGATTCAATATGGTTCACCCCTCCACTTT. This chain uses TRBV5-1 with TRBJ1-6, with unresolved D. With 0 bases removed from V and 9 bases from J, the gap between germline ends came to 16 bases. The CDR3 consists of 16 residues. Germline values: CDR1 SGHRS, CDR2 YFSETQ.

The chain joins TRBV3-1 (or the pseudogene TRBV3-2) to TRBJ2-4; a possible D gene is TRBD1 (5 bases). CDR3 size: 15 residues. V gave up 3 bases and J gave up 4 bases, with 13 bases separating them. Per germline, CDR1 LGHDT and CDR2 YNNKEL (reference sequence). CDR3 in amino acids: CASSQTRQGKNIQYF. As DNA, the CDR3 is TGTGCCAGCAGCCAGACCAGGCAGGGAAAAAACATTCAGTACTTC.

The chain combines TRBV5-6 with TRBJ1-4; the D is unclear. V was cut by 1 base and J by 0 bases, with 7 bases left in between. The CDR3 totals 15 residues. The germline V gene has CDR1 SGHDT and CDR2 YYEEEE. CDR3 protein: CASSLTGATNEKLFF. The CDR3 DNA follows: TGTGCCAGCAGCTTGACGGGAGCAACTAATGAAAAACTGTTTTTT.

This clone has only one observation. The rearrangement uses TRBV7-8 and TRBJ1-1; D gene ambiguous. The V gene's germline CDR1 is SGHVS and CDR2 FQNEAQ. The ends were cut back, 7 bases at V and 5 bases at J, with 8 bases in the middle. The CDR3 runs 11 residues. The CDR3 loop reads CASTGWTEAFF. The CDR3 DNA sequence: TGTGCCAGCACCGGGTGGACTGAAGCTTTCTTT.

This chain joins TRBV2 and TRBJ2-7; 7 bases fit TRBD1. The CDR3 length is 14 residues. CDR1 is SNHLY and CDR2 is FYNNEI in the germline V gene. The V segment lost 5 bases and the J segment 3 bases; nucleotides outside the gene matches: 7. CDR3 DNA sequence: TGTGCCAGCAGTTCCGGGACAGCCTTCTACGAGCAGTACTTC. Translation gives CASSSGTAFYEQYF. Together with reference TRBV2 and TRBJ2-7, the CDR3 gives the full variable domain: EPEVTQTPSHQVTQMGQEVILRCVPISNHLYFYWYRQILGQKVEFLVSFYNNEISEKSEIFDDQFSVERPDGSNFTLKIRSTKLEDSAMYFCASSSGTAFYEQYFGPGTRLTVT.